Below, one T cell receptor beta chain is given with its context. The data originate from a study of T-cell reconstitution after alpha-beta-depleted transplantation in children. Unique molecular identifiers were used to barcode this TCRbeta library. TCRdb re-called the PCR reads through MiXCR, storing one row per CDR3 protein. This sample carries more than 450,000 distinct CDR3 sequences, around 20% of them seen once, and the ten largest clones take 3.3%. The CDR3 consists of 14 residues. Germline values: CDR1 SGHRS, CDR2 YFSETQ. Between the trimmed V and J ends, which lost 3 bases and 8 bases, there was a span of 15 bases.

This specimen consisted of PBMCs from the stem cell graft donor, obtained from the stem cell graft. The clonotype originates from a human donor who donated a stem cell graft to a child with acute lymphoblastic leukemia. The gene calls are TRBV5-1 and TRBJ2-1, with a possible D match to TRBD2 (6 bases). Here the CDR3 reads CASSSGVDSDEQFF. The CDR3, as DNA: TGCGCCAGCAGCTCGGGGGTAGATTCTGATGAGCAGTTCTTC.